Each of the 28 T cell receptor beta chains below was sequenced from the same sample in a study of cytomegalovirus exposure and HLA in healthy donors. The primer mix had 60 Vbeta and 13 Jbeta primers. Profiling relied on immunoSEQ multiplex PCR, and the TCRdb table lists in-frame clones only, not all of them. Of 150,000 or so clones in the sample, 65% to 80% were seen once. The sample taken for sequencing was PBMCs. The receptors shown here come from a woman in her twenties or thirties in good health and CMV-seronegative.

The chain combines TRBV18 with TRBJ2-1; unclear D gene. Germline CDR1 KGHSH, CDR2 LQKENI. The CDR3 has 14 amino acids. V lost 4 bases and J 0 bases, leaving 7 bases between the germline ends. The CDR3: CASSRSDSYNEQFF. The DNA for the CDR3 is TGTGCCAGCTCACGCAGCGACTCCTACAATGAGCAGTTCTTC. Complete variable domain (other parts from reference TRBV18 and TRBJ2-1): NAGVMQNPRHLVRRRGQEARLRCSPMKGHSHVYWYRQLPEEGLKFMVYLQKENIIDESGMPKERFSAEFPKEGPSILRIQQVVRGDSAAYFCASSRSDSYNEQFFGPGTRLTVL.

V and J are TRBV29-1 and TRBJ2-5; the match to TRBD2 covers 10 bases. The DNA end favors TRBJ2-7, so the J call may be wrong. The length of the CDR3 is 13 residues. CDR1 is SQVTM, CDR2 ANQGSEA, per germline. The DNA of the CDR3 is TGCAGCGCGCGGACTAGCGGATCCTACGAGCAGTACTTC. It is translated as CSARTSGSYEQYF.

The chain has TRBV7-3 and TRBJ2-2; TRBD1 aligns across 8 bases. With V trimmed by 5 bases and J by 3 bases, 14 bases remained unmatched. Germline V gene sequence: CDR1 SGHTA, CDR2 FQGTGA. CDR3 size: 18 residues. CDR3 nucleotides: TGTGCCAGCAGCCGACATGCCACCGGGACAGGCCACACCGGGGAGCTGTTTTTT. Translation: CASSRHATGTGHTGELFF.

This clone was picked up a small number of times. V gene TRBV29-1 combines with J gene TRBJ2-7; D possibly corresponds to TRBD2 (6 bases). V dropped 8 bases and J dropped 4 bases, with 15 bases sitting between them. There are 12 residues in the CDR3. CDR1 is SQVTM, CDR2 ANQGSEA, per germline. CDR3 nucleotides: TGCAGCCCATCTCCTGGGGGGTACGAGCAGTACTTC. It encodes CSPSPGGYEQYF.

The chain couples TRBV2 to TRBJ1-6; 7 bases agree with TRBD1. The length of the CDR3 is 13 residues. The V gene's germline CDR1 is SNHLY and CDR2 FYNNEI. J lost 7 bases, V lost 8 bases, and 5 bases had no gene match. CDR3 amino acids: CASAGTENSPLHF. The CDR3, as DNA: TGTGCCAGCGCCGGGACAGAGAATTCACCCCTCCACTTT.

V usage is TRBV13 and J usage is TRBJ2-3, with D possibly being TRBD2 (5 bases). The V end lost 5 bases, the J end lost 2 bases, and 17 bases lay between the germline ends. Looked up from germline, CDR1 is PRHDT and CDR2 is FYEKMQ (reference sequence). The CDR3 is 16 residues long. In DNA form, the CDR3 reads TGTGCCAGCAGCCCTGGAGCAAGCGGAACCACAGATACGCAGTATTTT. It is translated as CASSPGASGTTDTQYF.

The chain combines TRBV4-1 with TRBJ2-7; 10 bases map to TRBD1. The germline V gene has CDR1 MGHRA and CDR2 YSYEKL. The V segment lost 4 bases and the J segment 7 bases; nucleotides outside the gene matches: 7. CDR3 length: 14 residues. Written as DNA, the CDR3 is TGCGCCAGCAGCCCCAGGACAGGGGGGCGGGAGCAGTACTTC. Translation gives CASSPRTGGREQYF.

The chain links TRBV2 to TRBJ1-2; 9 bases agree with TRBD1. The CDR3 has 14 residues. V lost 6 bases to trimming and J lost 6 bases; unmatched junction nucleotides: 8. Germline assignment: CDR1 SNHLY and CDR2 FYNNEI. DNA of the CDR3: TGTGCCAGCAGCTACAGGGGGCGCGACGATGGCTACACCTTC. Encoded protein: CASSYRGRDDGYTF.

The chain carries TRBV2 and TRBJ1-4; D is possibly TRBD1 (5 bases). The CDR3 runs 14 residues. Trimming took off 6 bases at V and 6 bases at J, with 14 bases between the two ends. The germline V gene encodes CDR1 SNHLY and CDR2 FYNNEI. CDR3 sequence: CASRTMTAYEKLFF. In DNA, the CDR3 is TGTGCCAGCAGGACCATGACAGCTTATGAAAAACTGTTTTTT. Full variable domain (remainder filled in from reference TRBV2 and TRBJ1-4): EPEVTQTPSHQVTQMGQEVILRCVPISNHLYFYWYRQILGQKVEFLVSFYNNEISEKSEIFDDQFSVERPDGSNFTLKIRSTKLEDSAMYFCASRTMTAYEKLFFGSGTQLSVL.

This clone was recorded once. The V gene is TRBV25-1, the J gene TRBJ2-7, with 11 bases lining up with TRBD2. CDR1 and CDR2 from the germline V gene are MGHDK and SYGVNS. V lost 7 bases to trimming and J lost 5 bases; unmatched junction nucleotides: 13. The CDR3 loop spans 16 amino acids. DNA of the CDR3: TGTGCCAGCACCCCTCCCGCGGCTAGCGGGAGGAACGAGCAGTACTTC. Its protein is CASTPPAASGRNEQYF.

The chain combines TRBV5-6 with TRBJ2-3; no definite D call. Germline assignment: CDR1 SGHDT and CDR2 YYEEEE. Trimming stripped 1 base from V and 3 bases from J, with 3 bases between. The CDR3 totals 12 residues. CDR3 sequence (DNA): TGTGCCAGCAGCTTGTTAACAGATACGCAGTATTTT. Translation: CASSLLTDTQYF.

The chain couples TRBV19 to TRBJ1-4; the D gene is possibly TRBD1 (5 bases). V was trimmed by 5 bases and J by 0 bases, leaving 19 bases between them. There are 18 residues in the CDR3. Germline CDR1 is LNHDA and CDR2 is SQIVND (reference sequence). The CDR3 loop is CASSPGLGREATNEKLFF. The CDR3, as DNA: TGTGCCAGTAGTCCCGGACTAGGCAGGGAAGCAACTAATGAAAAACTGTTTTTT.

Concerning this clone itself: A read error may produce the germline difference seen at one junction end. The chain combines TRBV5-4 with TRBJ1-2; 7 positions match TRBD1. Germline lookup yields CDR1 SGHNT and CDR2 YYREEE (reference sequence). The CDR3 contains 13 residues. The chain's CDR3 is CASSSTGAYGYPF. CDR3 DNA: TGTGCCAGCAGCAGTACAGGGGCCTATGGCTACCCCTTC.

The chain has TRBV25-1 and TRBJ2-5; 9 bases are a match to TRBD1. Per the germline V gene, CDR1 is MGHDK and CDR2 is SYGVNS. V shed 4 bases, J shed 1 base, and the junction held 7 bases outside the gene matches. The CDR3 contains 16 residues. The chain's CDR3 is CASSAGDRAFQETQYF. The CDR3 DNA sequence: TGTGCCAGCAGTGCGGGGGACAGGGCCTTCCAAGAGACCCAGTACTTC.

The chain has TRBV4-3 and TRBJ2-7; 8 bases align to TRBD2. This CDR3 comprises 15 residues. The V gene end was trimmed by 3 bases and the J gene end by 3 bases; junction bases not matched to a gene: 7. The germline CDR1 and CDR2 sequences are LGHNA and YSLEER. The CDR3 nucleotides read TGCGCCAGCAGCCAGGCGGGGGGTTCTGGCTACGAGCAGTACTTC. Amino acids: CASSQAGGSGYEQYF.

This clone appeared a few times. V and J are TRBV4-3 and TRBJ1-2, with D unclear. From germline, CDR1 is LGHNA and CDR2 YSLEER. CDR3 length: 16 residues. Trimming took 3 bases from V and 3 from J, leaving 17 bases between them. The CDR3 loop is CASSQDSRKGYYGYTF. The CDR3 coding sequence is TGCGCCAGCAGCCAGGACTCAAGGAAGGGCTACTATGGCTACACCTTC.

V usage is TRBV7-3 and J usage is TRBJ2-6; 13 bases fit TRBD2. The junction had 8 bases not matched to a gene; V was cut back by 2 bases and J by 4 bases. Germline assignment: CDR1 SGHTA and CDR2 FQGTGA. The CDR3 covers 19 residues. The CDR3 sequence: CASSLSGTSGMSGANVLTF. CDR3 nucleotides: TGTGCCAGCAGCTTATCCGGGACTAGCGGGATGTCAGGGGCCAACGTCCTGACTTTC.

The chain joins TRBV29-1 to TRBJ1-1, with D tentatively TRBD1 (5 bases). V was cut by 1 base and J by 5 bases, with 8 bases left in between. Germline CDR1 and CDR2: SQVTM and ANQGSEA. The CDR3 consists of 12 residues. The CDR3 DNA sequence: TGCAGCGTTGAAGTCCAGGGTACTGAAGCTTTCTTT. Its translation: CSVEVQGTEAFF.

The V gene is TRBV30, the J gene TRBJ1-2; 7 bases match TRBD1. This CDR3 spans 11 amino acids. Germline CDR1 reads GTSNPN; CDR2 reads SVGIG (reference sequence). The J segment lost 8 bases and the V segment lost 2 bases, leaving 2 bases of the junction unmatched. This chain's CDR3 is CAWSTGEGYTF. The CDR3 DNA reads as TGTGCCTGGAGTACAGGGGAAGGCTACACCTTC.

The chain carries TRBV11-1 and TRBJ1-6, with 9 bases lining up with TRBD1. With 3 bases clipped from V and 19 bases from J, the junction kept 7 bases outside the gene matches. The CDR3 has 12 amino acids. The germline gives CDR1 SGHAT, CDR2 FQDESV (reference sequence). The CDR3 sequence is CASSFEGDREHF. The CDR3 nucleotides read TGTGCCAGCAGCTTCGAGGGGGACAGGGAGCACTTT.

This clone was recorded a few times. This chain links TRBV5-1 with TRBJ1-1; D is ambiguous. There are 13 residues in the CDR3. CDR1 and CDR2 (germline): SGHRS, YFSETQ. V gave up 6 bases and J gave up 1 base, with 10 bases separating them. The CDR3 region is CASKVSGNTEAFF. The CDR3 DNA sequence: TGCGCCAGCAAGGTGTCGGGGAACACTGAAGCTTTCTTT.

This clone was recorded a few times. The V and J genes are TRBV10-3 and TRBJ1-5; 8 positions agree with TRBD1. V was pared by 6 bases and J by 5 bases, with 3 bases of the junction left unmatched. CDR3 length: 13 amino acids. Germline V gene lookup returns CDR1 ENHRY and CDR2 SYGVKD. For the CDR3, the DNA is TGTGCCATCAGCGACAGGGGTGATCAGCCCCAGCATTTT. This sequence encodes CAISDRGDQPQHF.

Regarding this clone: Other DNA sequences within the sample encode an identical CDR3. The chain links TRBV2 to TRBJ2-7; 8 positions agree with TRBD1. CDR3 length: 14 residues. Germline values: CDR1 SNHLY, CDR2 FYNNEI. V lost 6 bases, J lost 1 base, and 5 bases stayed unmatched. The CDR3 DNA reads as TGTGCCAGCAGCGAGGACAGGGCATCCTACGAGCAGTACTTC. Translating it yields CASSEDRASYEQYF.

The V call is TRBV5-1, the J call TRBJ2-3; 14 nucleotides agree with TRBD2. With V trimmed by 1 base and J by 2 bases, 12 bases remained unmatched. This CDR3 comprises 20 residues. Germline V gives CDR1 SGHRS, CDR2 YFSETQ. CDR3 DNA: TGCGCCAGCAGCTTGATGAGGACTAGCGGGGGGCCTCAGCCCACAGATACGCAGTATTTT. It encodes CASSLMRTSGGPQPTDTQYF.

In this sample, this clone turned up a few times. This chain links TRBV30 with TRBJ1-2; D is undetermined. Germline CDR1 GTSNPN, CDR2 SVGIG (reference sequence). The CDR3 is made up of 14 amino acids. Trimming took off 3 bases at V and 1 base at J, with 12 bases between the two ends. The CDR3 protein is CAWSVLPGNYGYTF. CDR3 nucleotides: TGTGCCTGGAGCGTTTTGCCGGGTAACTATGGCTACACCTTC.

The sample holds a few counts of this clone. The chain combines TRBV4-1 with TRBJ1-2, with a weak D call TRBD1 (6 bases). Germline CDR1 is MGHRA and CDR2 is YSYEKL. The germline V and J ends were trimmed by 3 bases and 4 bases, with 12 bases remaining between them. The CDR3 runs to 14 residues. In DNA, the CDR3 is TGCGCCAGCAGCCAGACCGGGACAATCTATGGCTACACCTTC. Translated: CASSQTGTIYGYTF.

The gene calls are TRBV29-1 and TRBJ2-5; D uncertain. V gave up 0 bases and J gave up 4 bases, with 6 bases separating them. The germline V gene encodes CDR1 SQVTM and CDR2 ANQGSEA. This CDR3 spans 12 amino acids. The CDR3 coding sequence is TGCAGCGTTGAAGAAACAGTAGAGACCCAGTACTTC. Translating it yields CSVEETVETQYF. Together with reference TRBV29-1 and TRBJ2-5, the CDR3 gives the full variable domain: SAVISQKPSRDICQRGTSLTIQCQVDSQVTMMFWYRQQPGQSLTLIATANQGSEATYESGFVIDKFPISRPNLTFSTLTVSNMSPEDSSIYLCSVEETVETQYFGPGTRLLVL.

The chain uses TRBV20-1 and TRBJ2-5; 8 nucleotides match TRBD2. The germline V gene encodes CDR1 DFQATT and CDR2 SNEGSKA (reference sequence). J lost 7 bases, V lost 8 bases, and 6 bases had no gene match. The CDR3 covers 11 residues. The CDR3 sequence is CSRGGYGTQYF. The CDR3 DNA reads as TGCAGTCGGGGGGGCTATGGGACCCAGTACTTC.